The 2 T cell receptor beta chains given below trace back to one sample, sequenced in a study of blood T cell repertoires in COVID-19. Some clones are missing from TCRdb's copy, which holds only in-frame ones; the method was immunoSEQ multiplex PCR. Of around 230,000 clones in the sample, roughly nine tenths were seen once. The sample was PBMCs or T cells enriched from blood (not recorded which). These receptors were obtained from a woman in her twenties or thirties who had recovered from COVID-19.

V and J are TRBV5-1 and TRBJ2-2, with D perhaps matching TRBD1 (5 bases). CDR1 is SGHRS, CDR2 YFSETQ, per germline. V was clipped by 4 bases and J by 3 bases, with 7 bases between them. The CDR3 is made up of 13 amino acids. CDR3: CASSPTDTGELFF. The CDR3 bases are TGCGCCAGCAGCCCGACAGACACCGGGGAGCTGTTTTTT.

The gene calls are TRBV18 and TRBJ2-7, with D possibly TRBD2 on 5 matching bases. The germline V gene encodes CDR1 KGHSH and CDR2 LQKENI. The CDR3 runs 13 residues. V was shortened by 6 bases and J by 4 bases, with 13 bases between the two germline ends. CDR3 in amino acids: CASSREGLYEQYF. For the CDR3, the DNA is TGTGCCAGCTCCCGGGAAGGGCTGTACGAGCAGTACTTC.